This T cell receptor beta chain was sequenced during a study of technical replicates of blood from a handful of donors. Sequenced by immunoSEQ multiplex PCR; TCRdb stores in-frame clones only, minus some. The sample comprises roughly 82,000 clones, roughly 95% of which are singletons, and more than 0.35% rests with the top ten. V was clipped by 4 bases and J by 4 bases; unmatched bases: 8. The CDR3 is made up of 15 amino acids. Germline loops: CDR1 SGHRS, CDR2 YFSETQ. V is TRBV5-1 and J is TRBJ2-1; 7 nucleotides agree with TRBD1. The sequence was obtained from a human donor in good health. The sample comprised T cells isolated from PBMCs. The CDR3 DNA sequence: TGCGCCAGCAGCCTTGACAGGGCTGGGTACAATGAGCAGTTCTTC. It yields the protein CASSLDRAGYNEQFF.